This is a list of T cell receptor beta chains from one sample in a study of blood T cell repertoires in COVID-19. Sequencing was performed with immunoSEQ multiplex PCR; in TCRdb, only in-frame clones are kept and a portion is missing. This table has roughly 59,000 clones, over 75% appearing once. Sequenced: peripheral blood. The receptors derive from a human donor in a cohort sampled during active COVID-19. Both conserved end residues are part of each CDR3. The D gene is left open where the match is weak. Some rows have no size entry. The others give once, few or many, or a class for an expanded clone.

v_call	d_call	j_call	clone_size	cdr3_nt	cdr3_aa
TRBV7-2	TRBD1	TRBJ1-5	-	TGTGCCAGCAGCTTCGGACAGGGTGACAATCAGCCCCAGCATTTT	CASSFGQGDNQPQHF
TRBV6-1	-	TRBJ1-5	-	TGTGCCAGCAGTGAAGCGGCAGGGGCCGGCAATCAGCCCCAGCATTTT	CASSEAAGAGNQPQHF
TRBV27	TRBD1	TRBJ2-7	-	TGTGCCAGCAGCCGCGACAGGGGCAGGTCCTACGAGCAGTACTTC	CASSRDRGRSYEQYF
TRBV5-1	TRBD1	TRBJ2-2	-	TGCGCCAGCAGCTTGGAGCACAGGGGGTCCGGGGAGCTGTTTTTT	CASSLEHRGSGELFF
TRBV15	TRBD1	TRBJ2-7	-	TGTGCCACCAGGGGGACAGAGTCCTACGAGCAGTACTTC	CATRGTESYEQYF
TRBV5-5	-	TRBJ1-5	-	TGTGCCAGCAGCATCACCCTTAATCGGAATCAGCCCCAGCATTTT	CASSITLNRNQPQHF
TRBV18	-	TRBJ1-1	-	TGTGCCAGCTCACCGATACTCACAGGGCGCACTGAAGCTTTCTTT	CASSPILTGRTEAFF
TRBV9	TRBD1	TRBJ1-5	once	TGTGCCAGCAGCCACTCAGGGGGCGGTCAGCCCCAGCATTTT	CASSHSGGGQPQHF
TRBV28	TRBD1	TRBJ1-2	-	TGTGCCAGCCAGGCAGGACAGGGGAACTATGGCTACACCTTC	CASQAGQGNYGYTF
TRBV4-1	-	TRBJ2-7	-	TGCGCCAGCAGCCAAGACTCTAGCAGTTACTACGAGCAGTACTTC	CASSQDSSSYYEQYF
TRBV19	-	TRBJ1-1	-	TGTGCCAGTAGTATAGGGAGGAGCACTGAAGCTTTCTTT	CASSIGRSTEAFF
TRBV4-3	TRBD2	TRBJ2-5	-	TGCGCCAGCAGCCAAGGTCTAACTAGCGGGAAAGAGACCCAGTACTTC	CASSQGLTSGKETQYF
TRBV4-3	TRBD1	TRBJ2-7	-	TGCGCCAGCAGCCAACAGACAGGGGGCCTTGACGAGCAGTACTTC	CASSQQTGGLDEQYF
TRBV18	TRBD1	TRBJ1-2	-	TGTGCCAGCTCACCTTTACAGGGGATTCTTGGCTACACCTTC	CASSPLQGILGYTF
TRBV11-2	-	TRBJ1-4	-	TGTGCCAGCAGCTTAGGGCAGATCGCAACTAATGAAAAACTGTTTTTT	CASSLGQIATNEKLFF
TRBV28	TRBD2	TRBJ2-2	-	TGTGCCAGCAGCCTACCTAGCGGAGCGAACACCGGGGAGCTGTTTTTT	CASSLPSGANTGELFF
TRBV28	-	TRBJ1-6	-	TGTGCCAGCAGTTTAAGGACTACTCTTCCCCCGTGGTCACCCCTCCACTTT	CASSLRTTLPPWSPLHF
TRBV18	-	TRBJ2-3	-	TGTGCCAGCTCACCAATTGAGGGTAGCACCAGGGATACGCAGTATTTT	CASSPIEGSTRDTQYF
TRBV5-1	TRBD1	TRBJ2-7	once	TGCGCCAGCAGCATGGCAGGGGACAGGGAAGGGAACGAGCAGTACTTC	CASSMAGDREGNEQYF
TRBV6-5	TRBD1	TRBJ2-7	-	TGTGCCAGCAGACCGGACAGGGCCTACGAGCAGTACTTC	CASRPDRAYEQYF
TRBV5-1	TRBD1	TRBJ1-6	few	TGCGCCAGCAGCTCGTCGACAGGGGATAATTCACCCCTCCACTTT	CASSSSTGDNSPLHF
TRBV27	-	TRBJ1-5	-	TGTGCCAGCAAAGGGGGTAGAAGCAATCAGCCCCAGCATTTT	CASKGGRSNQPQHF
TRBV28	TRBD2	TRBJ2-5	few	TGTGCCAGCAGTTTGAGTCCCGGACTAGGCAGTATAGAAGAGACCCAGTACTTC	CASSLSPGLGSIEETQYF
TRBV24-1	-	TRBJ2-1	-	TGTGCCACCAGTGATTTGCCAGGAGGAAATGAGCAGTTCTTC	CATSDLPGGNEQFF
TRBV11-2	TRBD1	TRBJ2-7	-	TGTGCCAGCAGCATTTTGGGACAGACCTACGAGCAGTACTTC	CASSILGQTYEQYF
TRBV7-9	TRBD1	TRBJ1-1	-	TGTGCCAGCAGCTTAGGGTGGCAGGGGGATGGAGCTTTCTTT	CASSLGWQGDGAFF
TRBV3-1/TRBV3-2	TRBD2	TRBJ2-7	-	TGTGCCAGCAGCCAAGTTTGGGGGGGCTCCTACGAGCAGTACTTC	CASSQVWGGSYEQYF
TRBV7-7	TRBD2	TRBJ2-3	-	TGTGCTAGCAGCCGCACAATAGGCGGGGGAGATACGCAGTATTTT	CASSRTIGGGDTQYF
TRBV4-3	TRBD1	TRBJ2-1	-	TGCGCCAGCAGCCAATTTGGGGACAGATACAATGAGCAGTTCTTC	CASSQFGDRYNEQFF
TRBV28	TRBD1	TRBJ1-5	once	TGTGCCAGCCTGGGACAGGGGTTCAATCAGCCCCAGCATTTT	CASLGQGFNQPQHF
TRBV25-1	-	TRBJ1-2	once	TGTGCCAGCAGTGACGGTTATGGCTACACCTTC	CASSDGYGYTF
TRBV19	-	TRBJ2-7	-	TGTGCCAGTAGTATCCGGGGGACCTACGAGCAGTACTTC	CASSIRGTYEQYF
TRBV7-2	TRBD2	TRBJ2-3	-	TGTGCCAGCAGCTCCGTTAGCGGGAGGAGTGATACGCAGTATTTT	CASSSVSGRSDTQYF
TRBV7-9	-	TRBJ1-4	-	TGTGCCAGCAGCTCACCGGGTCCAAGGGAAAAACTGTTTTTT	CASSSPGPREKLFF
TRBV14	TRBD1	TRBJ2-2	once	TGTGCCAGCAGCCAAGGGAAGGGGGCAACGAGAACCGGGGAGCTGTTTTTT	CASSQGKGATRTGELFF
TRBV5-6	-	TRBJ1-5	-	TGTGCCAGCAGCTTGTCGGGGAGTAATCAGCCCCAGCATTTT	CASSLSGSNQPQHF
TRBV7-2	TRBD2	TRBJ2-1	few	TGTGCCAGCAGCTTAGGCGGGAGGGTCGACAATGAGCAGTTCTTC	CASSLGGRVDNEQFF
TRBV18	TRBD1	TRBJ1-6	-	TGTGCCAGCTCACCAGTTCCAAACAGGGGAAATTCACCCCTCCACTTT	CASSPVPNRGNSPLHF
TRBV27	TRBD1	TRBJ2-2	-	TGTGCCAGCAGCGACAGGGGTGCCGGGGAGCTGTTTTTT	CASSDRGAGELFF
TRBV7-2	-	TRBJ1-3	-	TGTGCCAGCAGTCAAGGCGGGCGCACCATATATTTT	CASSQGGRTIYF
TRBV7-9	-	TRBJ2-4	-	TGTGCCAGCAGCCCGACAGCGATTCTAGCCAAAAACATTCAGTACTTC	CASSPTAILAKNIQYF
TRBV9	TRBD2	TRBJ2-7	few	TGTGCCAGCAGCGGAATAGCGGGCAACTCCTACGAGCAGTACTTC	CASSGIAGNSYEQYF
TRBV5-4	TRBD2	TRBJ2-1	-	TGTGCCAGCAGCTTGGCACCTAGCGGATCCAATGAGCAGTTCTTC	CASSLAPSGSNEQFF
TRBV6-2/TRBV6-3	TRBD1	TRBJ2-6	once	TGTGCCAGCAGTACCGCAGGGGGTTGGGCCAACGTCCTGACTTTC	CASSTAGGWANVLTF